Below are 26 T cell receptor beta chains sequenced from a single sample in a study of blood T cell repertoires in COVID-19 (dated by TCRdb to 2020 to 2021). The library was prepared using the immunoSEQ multiplex PCR assay. TCRdb took this table from immuneACCESS and kept in-frame rearrangements with V and J called. Such tables lack part of the clones; where checked against another copy, unresolved V genes explain under half of the gap, and the rest is unexplained. Across this sample there are 450,000 or so clones, with roughly 87% seen only once. 0.8% to 0.9% of the sample is in the top ten clones. The source material was peripheral blood. The receptors originated from a man aged 18 to 35 with COVID-19, enrolled during active disease.

The chain links TRBV7-9 to TRBJ1-6; TRBD1 agrees at 7 bases. V lost 5 bases to trimming and J lost 8 bases; unmatched junction nucleotides: 6. Germline V CDR1 and CDR2: SEHNR, FQNEAQ (reference sequence). The CDR3 extends over 14 amino acids. The CDR3 sequence: CASSTPGGDSPLHF. The CDR3 region has the DNA TGTGCCAGCAGCACACCAGGGGGAGATTCACCCCTCCACTTT.

This chain links TRBV3-1 (or the pseudogene TRBV3-2) with TRBJ2-1; 8 bases agree with TRBD2. The germline gives CDR1 LGHDT, CDR2 YNNKEL (reference sequence). The CDR3 has 17 residues. The V gene end was trimmed by 0 bases and the J gene end by 3 bases; junction bases not matched to a gene: 7. DNA of the CDR3: TGTGCCAGCAGCCAAGATGCAGCGGGGGCCTACTACAATGAGCAGTTCTTC. This translates into CASSQDAAGAYYNEQFF.

The chain carries TRBV11-2 and TRBJ2-3; 15 bases agree with TRBD2. The CDR3 loop spans 16 amino acids. Germline CDR1 is SGHAT and CDR2 is FQNNGV. J gave up 7 bases and V 5 bases, and 7 bases lay outside the gene matches. The CDR3 loop reads CASSPGTSGGLNTQYF. CDR3 sequence (DNA): TGTGCCAGCAGCCCCGGGACTAGCGGGGGGTTAAATACGCAGTATTTT.

The chain couples TRBV7-9 to TRBJ2-2; TRBD2 matches 13 bases. V lost 6 bases to trimming and J lost 2 bases; unmatched junction nucleotides: 3. The CDR3 is 16 amino acids. CDR1 SEHNR and CDR2 FQNEAQ come from the germline V gene (reference sequence). CDR3 region: CASRGLAGINTGELFF. CDR3 nucleotides: TGTGCCAGCAGGGGACTAGCGGGGATTAACACCGGGGAGCTGTTTTTT.

This rearrangement joins TRBV19 to TRBJ2-3; TRBD1 matches 9 bases. V lost 3 bases to trimming and J lost 6 bases; unmatched junction nucleotides: 10. The CDR3 totals 16 residues. The germline V gene has CDR1 LNHDA and CDR2 SQIVND (reference sequence). CDR3 DNA sequence: TGTGCCAGTAGTATGAAATGGGGACAGGGTACCGATACGCAGTATTTT. It specifies CASSMKWGQGTDTQYF.

In this sample, this clone turned up once. The gene calls are TRBV5-1 and TRBJ2-2, with a possible D match to TRBD2 (7 bases). V lost 2 bases and J lost 5, with 16 bases in between. Germline CDR1 SGHRS, CDR2 YFSETQ. The CDR3 is 16 amino acids. The CDR3 reads CASSLIAGDMTGELFF. The DNA for the CDR3 is TGCGCCAGCAGCTTAATCGCGGGGGACATGACCGGGGAGCTGTTTTTT.

The chain employs TRBV5-1 and TRBJ1-6, with 7 bases fitting TRBD1. V was clipped by 4 bases and J by 9 bases; unmatched bases: 10. Per the germline V gene, CDR1 is SGHRS and CDR2 is YFSETQ. The CDR3 loop spans 15 amino acids. The CDR3 DNA sequence: TGCGCCAGCAGCCCACGGACAGGTGAGGGTTCACCCCTCCACTTT. Protein product: CASSPRTGEGSPLHF.

The chain uses TRBV4-1 and TRBJ1-6; D perhaps matches TRBD1 (6 bases). With 4 bases removed from V and 9 bases from J, the gap between germline ends came to 16 bases. Germline V gives CDR1 MGHRA, CDR2 YSYEKL. This CDR3 has 15 residues. DNA of the CDR3: TGCGCCAGCAGCCTCGGGTACGCAGGGGCTTCACCCCTCCACTTT. Translated, it gives CASSLGYAGASPLHF.

The J gene is TRBJ1-1, the V gene TRBV11-2, with unresolved D. The germline V gene has CDR1 SGHAT and CDR2 FQNNGV. The CDR3 spans 14 residues. The V and J ends lost 2 bases and 2 bases respectively, with 9 bases between them. In nucleotides, the CDR3 is TGTGCCAGCAGCTTACTTAGAAGTAACACTGAAGCTTTCTTT. It codes for CASSLLRSNTEAFF. Full variable domain (rest looked up from reference TRBV11-2 and TRBJ1-1): EAGVAQSPRYKIIEKRQSVAFWCNPISGHATLYWYQQILGQGPKLLIQFQNNGVVDDSQLPKDRFSAERLKGVDSTLKIQPAKLEDSAVYLCASSLLRSNTEAFFGQGTRLTVV.

The V gene is TRBV19, the J gene TRBJ2-2, with 13 positions matching TRBD2. Trimming cost V 4 bases and J 5 bases; bases outside gene matches: 4. Germline V gene sequence: CDR1 LNHDA, CDR2 SQIVND (reference sequence). The CDR3 is made up of 16 amino acids. CDR3 amino acids: CASSRGTSGITGELFF. CDR3 bases: TGTGCCAGTAGTAGGGGGACTAGCGGGATTACCGGGGAGCTGTTTTTT.

This chain uses TRBV19 with TRBJ1-1, with 7 bases fitting TRBD1. J was trimmed by 5 bases and V by 6 bases; bases with no gene match: 9. Germline V gene lookup returns CDR1 LNHDA and CDR2 SQIVND (reference sequence). The CDR3 loop spans 14 amino acids. The CDR3 region has the DNA TGTGCCAGTAGGATGACAGGGTTGTCAACTGAAGCTTTCTTT. Its protein is CASRMTGLSTEAFF.

The chain joins TRBV5-1 to TRBJ2-1, with 10 bases identical to TRBD2. This CDR3 comprises 16 residues. V shed 1 base, J shed 5 bases, and the junction held 6 bases outside the gene matches. CDR1 is SGHRS, CDR2 YFSETQ, per germline. The CDR3: CASSLILAGHHNEQFF. As DNA, the CDR3 is TGCGCCAGCAGCTTGATACTAGCGGGACACCACAATGAGCAGTTCTTC.

The V gene is TRBV15, the J gene TRBJ2-3; TRBD2 is a possible D gene (6 bases). Germline CDR1 reads LNHNV; CDR2 reads YYDKDF (reference sequence). The CDR3 spans 15 residues. Trimming pared 4 bases from V and 1 base from J, leaving 12 bases between. CDR3 coding DNA: TGTGCCACCAGCAATTCGGGACTGCGCACAGATACGCAGTATTTT. Its protein is CATSNSGLRTDTQYF.

V gene TRBV6-1 combines with J gene TRBJ2-5; TRBD1 aligns across 10 bases. The germline gives CDR1 MNHNS, CDR2 SASEGT. CDR3 length: 14 amino acids. Unmatched junction bases numbered 3, after V lost 3 bases and J lost 5 bases. This CDR3 is CASSERTGGETQYF. CDR3 nucleotides: TGTGCCAGCAGTGAGAGGACAGGGGGGGAGACCCAGTACTTC.

The chain combines TRBV29-1 with TRBJ2-7, with D possibly TRBD1 on 6 matching bases. The CDR3 covers 15 residues. V lost 3 bases and J 2 bases, leaving 17 bases between the germline ends. The germline V gene has CDR1 SQVTM and CDR2 ANQGSEA. CDR3 DNA: TGCAGCGTTGAGCTAGGTCAGGGGTTAACCTACGAGCAGTACTTC. Its protein product is CSVELGQGLTYEQYF.

V is TRBV6-5 and J is TRBJ2-3, with TRBD2 identical over 7 bases. Per the germline V gene, CDR1 is MNHEY and CDR2 is SVGAGI. The CDR3 contains 12 residues. V lost 6 bases, J lost 6 bases, and 3 bases stayed unmatched. CDR3 protein: CASRGAGDTQYF. The CDR3, as DNA: TGTGCCAGCAGGGGAGCGGGGGATACGCAGTATTTT.

The chain links TRBV7-2 to TRBJ2-6, with D unclear. This CDR3 contains 15 residues. Germline CDR1 SGHTA, CDR2 FQGNSA. Trimming took off 2 bases at V and 0 bases at J, with 5 bases between the two ends. CDR3 coding DNA: TGTGCCAGCAGCTTATCAGGCTCTGGGGCCAACGTCCTGACTTTC. Protein product: CASSLSGSGANVLTF.

This chain uses TRBV4-1 with TRBJ2-7; a possible D gene is TRBD1 (6 bases). V was trimmed by 3 bases and J by 0 bases, leaving 9 bases between them. Germline CDR1 and CDR2: MGHRA and YSYEKL. The CDR3 spans 14 residues. The DNA for the CDR3 is TGCGCCAGCAGCCAGGGACACAGCTCCTACGAGCAGTACTTC. It yields the protein CASSQGHSSYEQYF.

This rearrangement joins TRBV6-5 to TRBJ2-3; 16 nucleotides align to TRBD2. V trimming: 8 bases; J trimming: 13 bases; junction bases outside the gene matches: 3. The germline CDR1 and CDR2 sequences are MNHEY and SVGAGI. The CDR3 runs to 12 residues. This CDR3 reads CASGTSGGAEYF. The CDR3 DNA reads as TGTGCCAGCGGGACTAGCGGGGGGGCGGAGTATTTT.

A few counts support this clone. V and J are TRBV2 and TRBJ1-5; 9 bases are a match to TRBD1. With V trimmed by 6 bases and J by 6 bases, 6 bases remained unmatched. Germline V lookup: CDR1 SNHLY, CDR2 FYNNEI. The CDR3 totals 14 residues. As DNA, the CDR3 is TGTGCCAGCAGAGACGGACAGGGGTTTCAGCCCCAGCATTTT. Translated, it gives CASRDGQGFQPQHF.

This chain connects TRBV24-1 to TRBJ2-1, with D perhaps matching TRBD2 (6 bases). The CDR3 totals 14 residues. Germline values: CDR1 KGHDR, CDR2 SFDVKD. Trimming shortened V by 3 bases and J by 7 bases, and 12 bases separated the two germline ends. The CDR3 loop reads CATSDRLELNEQFF. The CDR3 region has the DNA TGTGCCACCAGTGATAGACTAGAGCTAAATGAGCAGTTCTTC.

V gene TRBV13 combines with J gene TRBJ2-7; the D is unclear. CDR3 length equals 12 residues. Germline assignment: CDR1 PRHDT and CDR2 FYEKMQ (reference sequence). V lost 4 bases to trimming and J lost 4 bases, with 8 bases between them. The CDR3 nucleotides are TGTGCCAGCAGCTCCCGGTTGTACGAGCAGTACTTC. Residues: CASSSRLYEQYF.

This chain links TRBV7-3 with TRBJ2-2; D possibly corresponds to TRBD2 (6 bases). This CDR3 contains 14 residues. With 6 bases removed from V and 6 bases from J, the gap between germline ends came to 14 bases. The germline gives CDR1 SGHTA, CDR2 FQGTGA. The CDR3: CASSLGGTAGELFF. CDR3 sequence (DNA): TGTGCCAGCAGTCTAGGAGGGACGGCCGGGGAGCTGTTTTTT. The full variable domain, its missing parts supplied by reference TRBV7-3 and TRBJ2-2, is GAGVSQTPSNKVTEKGKYVELRCDPISGHTALYWYRQSLGQGPEFLIYFQGTGAADDSGLPNDRFFAVRPEGSVSTLKIQRTERGDSAVYLCASSLGGTAGELFFGEGSRLTVL.

The V and J genes are TRBV19 and TRBJ1-2; D is undetermined. The germline gives CDR1 LNHDA, CDR2 SQIVND (reference sequence). The V gene lost 4 bases and the J gene lost 4 bases, with 10 bases spanning the gap. The CDR3 has 13 residues. CDR3 in DNA: TGTGCCAGTAGTAGCTCAGAGGTCTATGGCTACACCTTC. Translating it yields CASSSSEVYGYTF.

J is TRBJ2-1 and V is TRBV4-1, with D possibly being TRBD2 (5 bases). Germline V gives CDR1 MGHRA, CDR2 YSYEKL. The CDR3 is made up of 16 amino acids. V was shortened by 3 bases and J by 4 bases, with 16 bases between the two germline ends. The CDR3 DNA reads TGCGCCAGCAGCCATCCTACCGGGATTCTATACAATGAGCAGTTCTTC. Its translation: CASSHPTGILYNEQFF.

The rearrangement joins TRBV18 to TRBJ2-7; TRBD1 matches 7 bases. The CDR3 totals 14 residues. V was pared by 3 bases and J by 5 bases, with 7 bases of the junction left unmatched. Germline V gives CDR1 KGHSH, CDR2 LQKENI. The CDR3: CASSPLTGSHEQYF. DNA for the CDR3: TGTGCCAGCTCACCCCTGACAGGGTCCCACGAGCAGTACTTC.